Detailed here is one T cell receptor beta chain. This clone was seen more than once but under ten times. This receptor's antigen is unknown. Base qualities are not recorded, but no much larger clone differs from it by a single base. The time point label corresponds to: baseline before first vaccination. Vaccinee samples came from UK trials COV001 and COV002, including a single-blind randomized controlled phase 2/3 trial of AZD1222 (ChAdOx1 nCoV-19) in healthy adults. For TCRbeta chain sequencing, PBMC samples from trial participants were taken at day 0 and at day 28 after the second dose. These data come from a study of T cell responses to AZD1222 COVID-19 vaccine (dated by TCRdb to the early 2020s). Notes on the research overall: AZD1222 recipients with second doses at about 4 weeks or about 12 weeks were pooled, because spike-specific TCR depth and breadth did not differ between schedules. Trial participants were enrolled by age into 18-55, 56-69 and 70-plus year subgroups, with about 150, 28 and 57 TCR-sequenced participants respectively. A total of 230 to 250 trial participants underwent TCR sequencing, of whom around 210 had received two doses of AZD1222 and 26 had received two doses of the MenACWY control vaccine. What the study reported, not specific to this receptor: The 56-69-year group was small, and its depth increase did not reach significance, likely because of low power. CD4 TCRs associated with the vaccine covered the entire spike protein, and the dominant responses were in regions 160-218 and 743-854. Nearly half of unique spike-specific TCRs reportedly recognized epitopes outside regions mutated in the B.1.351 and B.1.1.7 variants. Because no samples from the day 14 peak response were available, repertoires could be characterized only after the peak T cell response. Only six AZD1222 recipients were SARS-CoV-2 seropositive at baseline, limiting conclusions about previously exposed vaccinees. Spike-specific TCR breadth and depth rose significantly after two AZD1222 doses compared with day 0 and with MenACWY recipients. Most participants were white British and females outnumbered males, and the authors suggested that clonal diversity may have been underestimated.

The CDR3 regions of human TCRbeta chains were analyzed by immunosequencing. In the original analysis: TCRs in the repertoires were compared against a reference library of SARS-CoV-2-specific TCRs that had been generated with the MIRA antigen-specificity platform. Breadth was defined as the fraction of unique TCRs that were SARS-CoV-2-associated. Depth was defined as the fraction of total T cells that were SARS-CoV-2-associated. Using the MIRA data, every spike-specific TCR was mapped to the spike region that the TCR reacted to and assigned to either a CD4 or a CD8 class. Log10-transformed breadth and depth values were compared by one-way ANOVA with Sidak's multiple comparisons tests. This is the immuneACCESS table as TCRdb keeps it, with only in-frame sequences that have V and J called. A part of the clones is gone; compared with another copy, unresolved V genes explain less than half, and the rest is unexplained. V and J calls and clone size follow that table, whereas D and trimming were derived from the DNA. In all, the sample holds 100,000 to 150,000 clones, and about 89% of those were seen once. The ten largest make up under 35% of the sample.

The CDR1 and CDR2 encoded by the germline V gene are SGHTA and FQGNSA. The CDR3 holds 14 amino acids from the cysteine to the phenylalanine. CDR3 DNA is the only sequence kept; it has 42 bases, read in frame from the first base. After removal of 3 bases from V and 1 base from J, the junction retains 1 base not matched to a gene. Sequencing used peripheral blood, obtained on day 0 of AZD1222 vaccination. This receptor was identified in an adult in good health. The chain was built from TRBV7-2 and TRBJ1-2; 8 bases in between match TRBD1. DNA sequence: TGTGCCAGCAGCTTGGACAGGGATAACTATGGCTACACCTTC. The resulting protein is CASSLDRDNYGYTF.